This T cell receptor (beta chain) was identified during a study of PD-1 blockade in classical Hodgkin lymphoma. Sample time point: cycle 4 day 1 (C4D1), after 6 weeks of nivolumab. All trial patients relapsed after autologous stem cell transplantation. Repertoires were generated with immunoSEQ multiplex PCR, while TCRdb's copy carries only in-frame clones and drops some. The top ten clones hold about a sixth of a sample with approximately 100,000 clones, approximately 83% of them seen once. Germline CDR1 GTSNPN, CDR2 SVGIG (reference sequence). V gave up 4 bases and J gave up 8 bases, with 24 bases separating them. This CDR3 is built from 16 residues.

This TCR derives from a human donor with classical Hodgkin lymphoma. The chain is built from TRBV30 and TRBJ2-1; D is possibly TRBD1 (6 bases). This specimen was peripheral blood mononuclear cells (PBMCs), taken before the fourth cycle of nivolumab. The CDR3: CAWTPRGQGKSDEQFF. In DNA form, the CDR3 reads TGTGCCTGGACCCCCAGGGGCCAGGGGAAGTCCGATGAGCAGTTCTTC.